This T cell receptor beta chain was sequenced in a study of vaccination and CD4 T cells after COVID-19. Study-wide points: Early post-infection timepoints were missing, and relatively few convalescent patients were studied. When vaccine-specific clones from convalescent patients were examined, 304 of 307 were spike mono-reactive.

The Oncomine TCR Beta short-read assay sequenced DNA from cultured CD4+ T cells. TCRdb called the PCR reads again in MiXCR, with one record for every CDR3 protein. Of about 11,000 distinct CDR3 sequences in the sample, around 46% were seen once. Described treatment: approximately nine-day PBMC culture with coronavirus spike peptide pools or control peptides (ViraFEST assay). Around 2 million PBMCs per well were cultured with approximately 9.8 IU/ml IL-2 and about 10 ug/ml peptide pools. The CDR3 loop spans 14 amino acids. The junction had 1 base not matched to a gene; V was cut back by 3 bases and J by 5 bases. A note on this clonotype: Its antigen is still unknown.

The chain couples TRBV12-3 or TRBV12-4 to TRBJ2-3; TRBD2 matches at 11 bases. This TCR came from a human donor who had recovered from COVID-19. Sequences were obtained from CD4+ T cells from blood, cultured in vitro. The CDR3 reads CASSFLAGGDTQYF. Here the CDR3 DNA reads TGTGCCAGCAGTTTTCTAGCGGGGGGAGATACGCAGTATTTT.